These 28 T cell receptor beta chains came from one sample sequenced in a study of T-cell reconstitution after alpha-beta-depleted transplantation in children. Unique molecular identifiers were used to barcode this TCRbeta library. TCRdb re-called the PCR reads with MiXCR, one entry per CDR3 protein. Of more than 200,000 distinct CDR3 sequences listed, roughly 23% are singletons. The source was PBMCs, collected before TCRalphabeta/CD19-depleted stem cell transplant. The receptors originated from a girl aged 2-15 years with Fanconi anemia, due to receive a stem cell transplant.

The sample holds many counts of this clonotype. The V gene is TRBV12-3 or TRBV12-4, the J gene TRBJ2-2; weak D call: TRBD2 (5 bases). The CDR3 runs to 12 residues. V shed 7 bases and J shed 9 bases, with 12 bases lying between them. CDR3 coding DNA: TGTGCCAGCAAGAGGGATACCCGGGAGCTGTTTTTT. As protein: CASKRDTRELFF.

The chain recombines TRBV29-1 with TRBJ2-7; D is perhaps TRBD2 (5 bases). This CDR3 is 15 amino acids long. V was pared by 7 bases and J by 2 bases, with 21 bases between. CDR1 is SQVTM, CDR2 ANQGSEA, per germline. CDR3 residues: CSDGVFTTRAYEQYF. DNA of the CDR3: TGCAGCGACGGGGTATTTACAACCCGGGCCTACGAGCAGTACTTC.

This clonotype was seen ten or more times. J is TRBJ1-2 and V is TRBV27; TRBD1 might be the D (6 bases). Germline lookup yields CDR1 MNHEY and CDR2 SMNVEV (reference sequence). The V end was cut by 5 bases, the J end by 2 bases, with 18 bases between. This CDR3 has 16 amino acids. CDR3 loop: CASSPPPGHLNYGYTF. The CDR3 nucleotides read TGTGCCAGCAGTCCGCCCCCGGGACACCTAAACTATGGCTACACCTTC.

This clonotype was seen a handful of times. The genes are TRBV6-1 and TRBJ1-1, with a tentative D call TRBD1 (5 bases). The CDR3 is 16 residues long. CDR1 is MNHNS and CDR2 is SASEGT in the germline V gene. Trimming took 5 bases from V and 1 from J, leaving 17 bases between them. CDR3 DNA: TGTGCCAGCAGTACACCACGAGGGGTAAGGAACACTGAAGCTTTCTTT. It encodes CASSTPRGVRNTEAFF.

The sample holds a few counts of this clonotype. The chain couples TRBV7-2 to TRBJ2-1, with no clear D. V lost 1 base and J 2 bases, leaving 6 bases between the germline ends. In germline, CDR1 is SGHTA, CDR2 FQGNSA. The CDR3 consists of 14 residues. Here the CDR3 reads CASSLVSTYNEQFF. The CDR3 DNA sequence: TGTGCCAGCAGCTTAGTTAGCACCTACAATGAGCAGTTCTTC.

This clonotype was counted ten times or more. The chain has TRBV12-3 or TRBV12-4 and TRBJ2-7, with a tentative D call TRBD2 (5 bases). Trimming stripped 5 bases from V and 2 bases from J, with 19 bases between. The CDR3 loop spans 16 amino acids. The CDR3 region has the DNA TGTGCCAGCAGTCCTCATGGATCGGGAAGGGCCTACGAGCAGTACTTC. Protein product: CASSPHGSGRAYEQYF.

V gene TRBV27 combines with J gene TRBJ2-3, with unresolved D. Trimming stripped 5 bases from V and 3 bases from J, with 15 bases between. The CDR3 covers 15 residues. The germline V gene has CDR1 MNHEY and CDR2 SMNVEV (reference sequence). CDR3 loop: CASSIKGLRTDTQYF. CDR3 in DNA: TGTGCCAGCAGTATAAAAGGTCTCCGAACAGATACGCAGTATTTT.

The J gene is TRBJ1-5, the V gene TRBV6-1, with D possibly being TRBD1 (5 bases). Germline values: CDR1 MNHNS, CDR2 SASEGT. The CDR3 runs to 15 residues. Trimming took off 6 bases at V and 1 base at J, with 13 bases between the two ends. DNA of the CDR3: TGTGCCAGCAGAAAGCAGGGTGGGAGCAATCAGCCCCAGCATTTT. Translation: CASRKQGGSNQPQHF.

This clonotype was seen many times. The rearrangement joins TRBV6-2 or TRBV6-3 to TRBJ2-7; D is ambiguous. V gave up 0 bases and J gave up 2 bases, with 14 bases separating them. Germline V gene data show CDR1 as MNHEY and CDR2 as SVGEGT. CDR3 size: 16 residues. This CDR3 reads CASSYSNPILTYEQYF. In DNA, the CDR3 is TGTGCCAGCAGTTACTCGAACCCTATCTTAACCTACGAGCAGTACTTC.

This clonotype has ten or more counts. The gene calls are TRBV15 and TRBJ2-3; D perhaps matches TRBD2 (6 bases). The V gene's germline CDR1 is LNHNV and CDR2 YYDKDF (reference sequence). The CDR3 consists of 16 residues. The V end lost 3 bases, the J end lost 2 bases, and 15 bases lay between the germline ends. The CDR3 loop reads CATSSPGTQDTDTQYF. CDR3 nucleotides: TGTGCCACCAGCAGCCCCGGGACTCAAGACACAGATACGCAGTATTTT.

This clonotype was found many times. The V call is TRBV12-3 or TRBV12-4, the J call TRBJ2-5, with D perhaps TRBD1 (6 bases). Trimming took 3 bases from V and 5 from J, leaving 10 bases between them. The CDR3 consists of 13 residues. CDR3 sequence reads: CASSFTGWETQYF. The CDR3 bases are TGTGCCAGCAGTTTCACAGGGTGGGAGACCCAGTACTTC.

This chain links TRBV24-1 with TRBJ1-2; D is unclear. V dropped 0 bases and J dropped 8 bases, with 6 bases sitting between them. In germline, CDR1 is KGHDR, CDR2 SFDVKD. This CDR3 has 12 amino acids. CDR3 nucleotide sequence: TGTGCCACCAGTGATTTGCGCGGCGGCTACACCTTC. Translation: CATSDLRGGYTF.

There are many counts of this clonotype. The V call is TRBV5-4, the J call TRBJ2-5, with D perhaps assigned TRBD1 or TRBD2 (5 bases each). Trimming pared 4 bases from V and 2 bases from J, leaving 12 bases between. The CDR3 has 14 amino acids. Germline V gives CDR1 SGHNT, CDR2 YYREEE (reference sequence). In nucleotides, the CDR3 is TGTGCCAGCAGCAGACGGGACGGACAAGAGACCCAGTACTTC. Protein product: CASSRRDGQETQYF.

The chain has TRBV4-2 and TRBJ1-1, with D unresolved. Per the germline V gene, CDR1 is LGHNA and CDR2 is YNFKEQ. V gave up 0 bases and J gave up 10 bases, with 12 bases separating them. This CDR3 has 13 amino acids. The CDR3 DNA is TGTGCCAGCAGCCAAGAGGGAGGCGGGCGAGCTTTCTTT. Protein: CASSQEGGGRAFF.

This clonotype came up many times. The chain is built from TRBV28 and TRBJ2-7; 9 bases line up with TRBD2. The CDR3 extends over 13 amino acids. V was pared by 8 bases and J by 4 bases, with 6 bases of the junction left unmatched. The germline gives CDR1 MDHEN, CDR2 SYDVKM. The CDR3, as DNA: TGTGCCAGCCTTGGGACTAGCAGATACGAGCAGTACTTC. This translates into CASLGTSRYEQYF.

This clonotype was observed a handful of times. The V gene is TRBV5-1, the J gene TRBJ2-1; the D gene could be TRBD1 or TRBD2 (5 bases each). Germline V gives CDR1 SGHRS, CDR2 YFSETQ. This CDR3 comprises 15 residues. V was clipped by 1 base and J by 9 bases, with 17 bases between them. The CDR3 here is CASSLSPLTAAEQFF. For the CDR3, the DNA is TGCGCCAGCAGCTTGTCCCCTCTGACAGCGGCTGAGCAGTTCTTC.

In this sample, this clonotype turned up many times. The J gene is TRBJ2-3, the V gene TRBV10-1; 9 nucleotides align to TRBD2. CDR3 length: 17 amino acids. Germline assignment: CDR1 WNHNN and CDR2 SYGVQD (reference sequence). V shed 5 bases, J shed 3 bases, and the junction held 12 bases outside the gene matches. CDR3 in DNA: TGCGCCAGCAGTCCATCTAGCGGGAACGAAGGGACAGATACGCAGTATTTT. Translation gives CASSPSSGNEGTDTQYF.

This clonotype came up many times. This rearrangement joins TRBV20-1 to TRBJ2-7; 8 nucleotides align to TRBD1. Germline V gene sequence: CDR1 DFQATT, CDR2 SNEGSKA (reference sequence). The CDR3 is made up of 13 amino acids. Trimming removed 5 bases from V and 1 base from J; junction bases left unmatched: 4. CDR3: CSADRGLSYEQYF. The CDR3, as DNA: TGCAGTGCTGACAGGGGACTTTCCTACGAGCAGTACTTC.

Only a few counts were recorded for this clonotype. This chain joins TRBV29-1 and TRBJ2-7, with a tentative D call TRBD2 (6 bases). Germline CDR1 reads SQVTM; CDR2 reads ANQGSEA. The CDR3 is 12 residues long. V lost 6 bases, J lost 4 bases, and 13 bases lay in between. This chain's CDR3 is CSVSMEGYEQYF. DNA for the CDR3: TGCAGCGTCTCCATGGAGGGGTACGAGCAGTACTTC.

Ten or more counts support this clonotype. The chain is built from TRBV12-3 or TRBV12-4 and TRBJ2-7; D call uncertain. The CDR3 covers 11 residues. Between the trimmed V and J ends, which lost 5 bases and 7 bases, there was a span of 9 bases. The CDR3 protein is CASSGRWEQYF. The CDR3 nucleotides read TGTGCCAGCAGTGGTCGGTGGGAGCAGTACTTC.

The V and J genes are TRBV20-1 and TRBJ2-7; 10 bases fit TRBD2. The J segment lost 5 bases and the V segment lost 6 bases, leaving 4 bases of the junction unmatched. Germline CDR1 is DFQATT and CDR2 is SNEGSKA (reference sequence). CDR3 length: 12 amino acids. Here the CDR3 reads CSAEREGNEQYF. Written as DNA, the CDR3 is TGCAGTGCGGAGCGGGAGGGCAACGAGCAGTACTTC.

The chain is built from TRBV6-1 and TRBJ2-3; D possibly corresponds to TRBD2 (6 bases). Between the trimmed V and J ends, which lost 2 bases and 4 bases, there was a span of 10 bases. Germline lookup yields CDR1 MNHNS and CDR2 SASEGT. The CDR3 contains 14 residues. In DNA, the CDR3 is TGTGCCAGCAGTGAATGGTCGGGGGCAGATACGCAGTATTTT. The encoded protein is CASSEWSGADTQYF.

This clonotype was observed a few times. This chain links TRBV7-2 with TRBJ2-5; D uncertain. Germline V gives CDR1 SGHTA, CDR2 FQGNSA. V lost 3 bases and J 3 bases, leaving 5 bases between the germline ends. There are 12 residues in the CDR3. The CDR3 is CASSFPKETQYF. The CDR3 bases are TGTGCCAGCAGCTTCCCCAAAGAGACCCAGTACTTC. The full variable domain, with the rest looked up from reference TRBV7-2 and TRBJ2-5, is GAGVSQSPSNKVTEKGKDVELRCDPISGHTALYWYRQSLGQGLEFLIYFQGNSAPDKSGLPSDRFSAERTGGSVSTLTIQRTQQEDSAVYLCASSFPKETQYFGPGTRLLVL.

In DNA, the CDR3 is TGTGCCAGCAGTGAAAGGCACCTACAAGAGACCCAGTACTTC. Translation: CASSERHLQETQYF. The rearrangement links TRBV2 to TRBJ2-5, with D hard to call. CDR1 is SNHLY and CDR2 is FYNNEI in the germline V gene. The CDR3 extends over 14 amino acids. The ends were cut back, 2 bases at V and 2 bases at J, with 9 bases in the middle.

The CDR3 sequence: CASSLVDRGPPGEQYF. The CDR3 coding sequence is TGCGCCAGCAGCCTTGTGGACAGGGGGCCTCCTGGGGAGCAGTACTTC. The V and J genes are TRBV5-1 and TRBJ2-7, with 11 bases matching TRBD1. This CDR3 region has 16 residues. Germline-derived CDR1 and CDR2 are SGHRS and YFSETQ. Losses at the gene ends were 4 bases for V and 7 bases for J; bases not matched to a gene: 13.

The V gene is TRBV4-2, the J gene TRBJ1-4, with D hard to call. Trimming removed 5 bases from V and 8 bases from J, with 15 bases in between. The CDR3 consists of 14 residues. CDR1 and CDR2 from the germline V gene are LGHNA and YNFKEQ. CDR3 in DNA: TGTGCCAGCAGCATCGGAGCCCTAGAAGAAAAACTGTTTTTT. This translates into CASSIGALEEKLFF.

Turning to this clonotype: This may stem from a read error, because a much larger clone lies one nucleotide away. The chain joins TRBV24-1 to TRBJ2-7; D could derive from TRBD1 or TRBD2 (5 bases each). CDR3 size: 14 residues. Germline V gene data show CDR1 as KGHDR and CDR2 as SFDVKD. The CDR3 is CATGTRQTSNEQYF. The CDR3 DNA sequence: TGTGCCACTGGGACCCGACAGACCTCCAACGAGCAGTACTTC.

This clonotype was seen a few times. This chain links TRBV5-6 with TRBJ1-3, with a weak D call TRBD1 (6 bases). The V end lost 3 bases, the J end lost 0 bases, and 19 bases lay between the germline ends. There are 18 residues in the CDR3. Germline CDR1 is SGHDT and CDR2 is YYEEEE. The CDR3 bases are TGTGCCAGCAGCTGGAATACAGGGCCCGTACCCTCTGGAAACACCATATATTTT. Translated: CASSWNTGPVPSGNTIYF.